This entry concerns a single TCR beta chain. Antigen unknown. Some clones are missing from TCRdb's copy, which holds only in-frame ones; the method was immunoSEQ multiplex PCR. The table lists some 2,400,000 clones, around 95% of them singletons. The data derive from a study of shared clonotypes between healthy human individuals. Study-level results: Clonotypes not shared had lower generation probabilities than those common to all four donors. The naive CD4 repertoires of a few donors were compared, and approximately 5% of clonotypes were shared.

CDR1 and CDR2 (germline): LGHNT, FRNRAP. Trimming stripped 4 bases from V and 7 bases from J, with 8 bases between. The CDR3 covers 12 residues. J is TRBJ1-5 and V is TRBV12-5; D is ambiguous. The sequencing input was naive CD4+ T cells sorted from blood. Subset: CD45RA+ positively selected. The clonotype comes from a man aged 18 to 29 in good health. CDR3: CASGSAGQPQHF. The CDR3 DNA reads as TGTGCTAGTGGTTCCGCGGGGCAGCCCCAGCATTTT.